One T cell receptor (beta chain) is described in this entry. What it binds is unknown. The CDR3 runs 13 residues. V was cut by 1 base and J by 14 bases, with 15 bases left in between. Germline V lookup: CDR1 MNHNS, CDR2 SASEGT. Time point meaning: week 47, end of study. In the vaccine, a single dose held 300 ug of the mutant IDH1 20-mer peptide, along with topical imiquimod. The sample originates from a study of a mutant IDH1 vaccine in newly diagnosed glioma. Background on the study: The first vaccination came 4-6 weeks after radiotherapy alone, or with temozolomide cycles. The treated population exhibited a male proportion of about 60%, a female proportion of 37.5%, and a mean age of around 40 years. Patients got radiotherapy, temozolomide, or both beforehand, and most got both.

Produced via immunoSEQ multiplex PCR; TCRdb's table is partial and in-frame only. Among tens of thousands of clones, about two thirds were seen once, and the ten largest hold around 4.8%. This TCR derives from a man in his forties with glioma. Some clones in this sample may be carry-over from other donors' samples. The genes are TRBV6-1 and TRBJ2-1, with D perhaps TRBD1 or TRBD2 (6 bases each). This specimen was peripheral blood mononuclear cells (PBMCs), taken from a glioma patient whose treatment included an IDH1 peptide vaccine. The CDR3 nucleotides read TGTGCCAGCAGTGAAGAGACGGGGGCGGCGAAGTTCTTC. This sequence encodes CASSEETGAAKFF.